This T cell receptor (beta chain) was obtained from a study of early T cells in non-severe SARS-CoV-2 infection. Study-level background: Bulk RNA taken from unsorted whole blood was sequenced, leaving chains unpaired. Findings of the study overall: Matches to VDJdb favored anti-spike CD8 responses and missed private and CD4 specificities.

Via MiXCR, TCRdb re-called the 5' RACE reads, giving one row per CDR3 protein. The profile covers under 95,000 distinct CDR3 sequences, with approximately 12% appearing a single time and roughly 3.2% taken by the ten largest. This clonotype has only a few counts. No antigen is known for it. The germline V and J ends were trimmed by 6 bases and 3 bases, with 9 bases remaining between them. From germline, CDR1 is MDHEN and CDR2 SYDVKM. The CDR3 consists of 12 residues. The gene calls are TRBV28 and TRBJ2-7; tentative D call: TRBD1 (5 bases). This clonotype originated in an adult who was a healthcare worker with PCR-confirmed SARS-CoV-2 infection or an uninfected control (not recorded which). Sequencing input: whole blood. The chain's CDR3 is CASRNRGYEQYF. In DNA, the CDR3 is TGTGCCAGCAGGAATAGGGGCTACGAGCAGTACTTC.